Given below is one T cell receptor (beta chain) in context. The antigen it binds to is not known. No base qualities exist here, and no much larger clone lies one base off it. Library generation was performed with 5' RACE. Sequencing was carried out with an Illumina HiSeq 2000. A universal primer binding site was introduced by template switching, and a unique molecular identifier was present in the final cDNA, enabling accurate counting of TCR cDNA molecules. First-strand cDNA for TCR alpha and beta chains was synthesized from specific primers in the conserved constant-segment region. Each cDNA library was double barcoded, with a SMART-Mk sample barcode plus Illumina barcodes, to control for contamination. TruSeq adapter sequences along with Illumina sample barcodes were introduced in two successive PCR steps. Sequencing of the TCR alpha and beta cDNA libraries was done on the Illumina HiSeq platform using custom primers. The authors processed their data as follows. Unique molecular identifiers were extracted from raw reads with MiGEC, and CDR3 positions were determined with MiXCR. Recombination models were inferred per individual with the repgenHMM and IGoR tools using an EM algorithm. The analysis of shared clonotypes was done with the tcR package in R, with sharing normalized by the product of cloneset sizes. To study raw recombination free of thymic and clonal selection effects, out-of-frame nonproductive sequences were analyzed. TCRdb reworked the public reads: Q25 trimming with fastp, MiXCR clone assembly, productive beta chains retained. Each CDR3 protein gets just one entry, which takes the most common genes and DNA from the rows behind it. Here the V and J calls rest on TCRdb's processing, not on the authors' analysis. The sample table contains 400,000 to 550,000 distinct CDR3 sequences; only one count was recorded for less than 25% of them. Together, the top ten hold 0.8% to 1% of the sample.

These data originate in a study of identical twins (dated by TCRdb to 2016 to 2017). Background on the whole study: TCR alpha and beta repertoires from monozygotic twins, unrelated adults of various ages and cord blood were deep-sequenced to test whether fetal clonotypes persist. To rule out contamination, the twin experiments were replicated at different times with different library preparation protocols. Broad study findings and their caveats: Zero-insertion analyses could be partly confounded by invariant T cells such as MAIT and iNKT, though diverse VJ usage argued against such confounding for most clonotypes. In beta out-of-frame sequences, excess twin sharing was weaker, because having fewer shared sequences lowered the signal-to-noise ratio. In monozygotic twins, out-of-frame TCR alpha sharing was systematically underestimated by recombination models, although the models agreed with sharing between unrelated individuals. Because the same donors could not be followed over many years, the conclusions relied on cross-sectional statistical analysis. Abundant cord blood beta clonotypes carried fewer insertions; young adult naive repertoires showed a weaker similar trend, while memory repertoires showed none. Compared with coincidental sharing between unrelated individuals, an excess of low generation-probability sequences was observed among out-of-frame TCR alpha sequences shared between twins.

Every donor in the study was a healthy Caucasian. The twin cohort comprised three pairs of female monozygotic twins, all aged roughly 18 to 29 years. Positive isolation kits from Invitrogen were used to isolate the CD4+ and CD8+ T cell populations. The CDR3 numbers 14 residues from cysteine through phenylalanine. The entry retains the CDR3 DNA only, 42 bases that are in frame from base 1. Here V drops 7 bases and J drops 4 bases, and the junction holds 7 bases not matched to any gene. As encoded in the germline V gene, CDR1 is MNHNS while CDR2 is SASEGT. This same sample was also part of a study on T cells expressing NK-cell markers. The second study's authors report: Three sorted T-cell subsets (CD3+CD56+NKG2C+, CD3+CD56+NKG2C- and CD3+CD56-NKG2C+) from 8 or 9 donors had their TCR beta-chain repertoires profiled. Seven of the eight sequenced donors were HCMV-seropositive and one was HCMV-seronegative. To restrict sorting to alphabetaTCR-expressing T cells, an anti-gammadeltaTCR antibody was added in several experiments. For 6 or 7 donors, the dominant CD3+CD56+NKG2C+ clonotypes were among the top 10 CD8+ clonotypes and accounted for about 1.0-7.5% of CD8+ T cells. Those dominant clonotypes were again the most abundant among CD3+CD56-NKG2C+ cells in a handful of donors, at about 28.3-60.1%. Whether the expanded NKG2C-expressing T cell clones were specific for HCMV antigens remained unclear. Randomly selected healthy volunteers, three men and five women, were used as the eight sequenced donors. A commercial ELISA kit detecting HCMV-specific IgG in serum was used to determine HCMV serostatus. MIGEC was used to demultiplex reads and group the reads by UMI, and MiTCR was used to assemble and quantify clonotypes. Only TCR cDNA sequences supported by at least two reads were kept to exclude erroneous sequences. The tcR package was used for downstream repertoire analysis, and clonotypes were matched between fractions using CDR3 nucleotide sequence together with V segment. VDJmatch was used to annotate antigen specificity against VDJdb, with one amino acid substitution allowed in CDR3.

This TCR came from a woman in her late teens or twenties in good health. Recombination connected TRBV6-1 to TRBJ2-3; 8 central nucleotides agree with TRBD2. The source material was CD4+ T cells sorted from blood. The nucleotide sequence reads TGTGCCAGCACGGCGGGGGGAACCCCAGATACGCAGTATTTT. This yields the protein CASTAGGTPDTQYF.